This T cell receptor (beta chain) comes out of a study of shared clonotypes between healthy human individuals. Trimming at V came to 6 bases and at J to 4 bases, leaving 8 bases not matched to a gene. CDR3 length: 16 residues. Germline assignment: CDR1 WSHSY and CDR2 SAAADI. Method: immunoSEQ multiplex PCR; TCRdb's copy keeps in-frame clones and lacks some. The sample has fewer than 1.8 million clones; roughly 98.5% are singletons. The sample comprised naive CD4+ T cells sorted from blood. As to subset: CD45RA+ positively selected. This chain connects TRBV10-2 to TRBJ2-3; 12 bases align to TRBD2. The source of this sequence is a man in his thirties or forties in good health. This chain's CDR3 is CASRSPGLAGPDTQYF. CDR3 nucleotide sequence: TGCGCCAGCAGGTCACCGGGACTAGCGGGTCCAGATACGCAGTATTTT.